A single sample gave rise to the 12 T cell receptor beta chains below, sequenced in a study of T cells expressing NK-cell markers. TCRdb re-called the 5' RACE reads and shows each CDR3 protein once, DNA omitted. Recorded for this sample: about 550,000 distinct CDR3 sequences. The sequenced sample was blood T cells: a sorted CD56 or NKG2C T cell subset, CD4+ or CD8+ T cells, or bulk PBMC T cells (not recorded which). All receptors come from a man between 18 and 29 years old in good health.

The chain carries TRBV12-3 or TRBV12-4 and TRBJ2-1; the TCRdb D gene call, TRBD2, has no DNA to confirm it. The CDR3 consists of 13 residues. CDR3 in amino acids: CASSFSGASEQFF.

The CDR3 loop reads CASSFRRDVETQYF. The chain has TRBV5-4 and TRBJ2-5; no DNA is available, so the TRBD1 call from TCRdb remains unchecked. CDR3 length equals 14 residues. Germline-derived CDR1 and CDR2 are SGHNT and YYREEE (reference sequence).

The chain recombines TRBV19 with TRBJ2-2; TCRdb lists TRBD2, though no DNA is available to test this call. Germline V lookup: CDR1 LNHDA, CDR2 SQIVND (reference sequence). CDR3 size: 17 residues. The chain's CDR3 is CASSIAYQRGNTGELFF.

This rearrangement joins TRBV27 to TRBJ2-7; TCRdb picks TRBD2, but there is no DNA to check that call. This CDR3 is built from 16 residues. Germline-derived CDR1 and CDR2 are MNHEY and SMNVEV (reference sequence). CDR3: CASSPSGLAASYEQYF.

This sequence joins TRBV12-3 or TRBV12-4 and TRBJ2-5; there is no DNA to check the TCRdb D call of TRBD2. The CDR3 length is 15 residues. The CDR3 region is CASSPSGKLQETQYF.

CDR3 region: CASSAIPQRQETQYF. The genes are TRBV5-1 and TRBJ2-5. Looked up from germline, CDR1 is SGHRS and CDR2 is YFSETQ. CDR3 length: 15 amino acids.

The genes are TRBV16 and TRBJ1-2. The germline CDR1 and CDR2 sequences are KGHSY and FQNENV. There are 14 residues in the CDR3. The CDR3 loop reads CASSQLGAIYGYTF.

The rearrangement uses TRBV9 and TRBJ2-2; TCRdb proposes TRBD1, but this gene call is untestable without DNA. CDR1 is SGDLS, CDR2 YYNGEE, per germline. The CDR3 spans 13 residues. CDR3 sequence: CASGEPGVGELFF. Full variable domain (missing parts from reference TRBV9 and TRBJ2-2): DSGVTQTPKHLITATGQRVTLRCSPRSGDLSVYWYQQSLDQGLQFLIQYYNGEERAKGNILERFSAQQFPDLHSELNLSSLELGDSALYFCASGEPGVGELFFGEGSRLTVL.

The chain employs TRBV19 and TRBJ2-5; TCRdb indicates TRBD1, and absent DNA this call remains unverified. Germline V lookup: CDR1 LNHDA, CDR2 SQIVND (reference sequence). The CDR3 extends over 15 amino acids. The CDR3 sequence: CASSTGTGDEETQYF.

The chain recombines TRBV6-1 with TRBJ2-5; lacking DNA, the TRBD1 call made by TCRdb goes unchecked. Germline CDR1 and CDR2: MNHNS and SASEGT. The CDR3 loop spans 13 amino acids. CDR3 sequence: CASSPGHRVAQYF.

This sequence joins TRBV28 and TRBJ2-2; checking the TCRdb D call of TRBD2 is not possible without DNA. The CDR3 is 15 residues long. Germline V gene data show CDR1 as MDHEN and CDR2 as SYDVKM. CDR3 loop: CASRTSGPNTGELFF.

The rearrangement links TRBV7-8 to TRBJ2-7; as DNA is missing, the TRBD2 call by TCRdb cannot be tested. The CDR3 length is 18 residues. Germline loops: CDR1 SGHVS, CDR2 FQNEAQ. CDR3 residues: CASSKPGLAGPIKNEQYF.